This TCR beta chain was recovered during a study of blood T cell repertoires in COVID-19. Authors' methods: Reference gene primer amplification yielded estimated nucleated cell counts. Here immunoSEQ multiplex PCR was the method, and the copy in TCRdb shows in-frame clones only, minus some. That table supplies the V and J calls and clone size; D and trimming were determined from the DNA. The sample has around 160,000 clones; 80% to 85% are singletons. The CDR3 length is 13 residues. Germline lookup yields CDR1 SEHNR and CDR2 FQNEAQ (reference sequence). Trimming removed 1 base at V and 1 base at J, with 4 bases between. Recruits, aged about 18 to 89 years, lived in 20 to 30 US areas. Cohort assignment relied on participant-reported clinical history. Exposed participants came across a COVID-19 case within 2 weeks before study entry.

The V and J genes are TRBV7-9 and TRBJ1-1; the D is unclear. Sequences were obtained from PBMCs or T cells enriched from blood (not recorded which). The sequence derives from a woman aged 45-59 years who had been exposed to COVID-19. The CDR3 protein is CASSLEANTEAFF. The CDR3 coding sequence is TGTGCCAGCAGCTTAGAAGCGAACACTGAAGCTTTCTTT.